A selection of T cell receptor beta chains follows, all from one sample in a study of T cell responses to AZD1222 COVID-19 vaccine. The data were produced by immunoSEQ multiplex PCR, yet TCRdb's version contains in-frame clones alone and is incomplete. The sample consists of roughly 77,000 clones, 70% to 90% of them appearing once. The material sequenced was peripheral blood, taken on day 0 of MenACWY control vaccination. The source is an adult in good health. Each CDR3 is given with its conserved first and last residue. D genes are given only for firm matches. Part of the rows lack a size; the others show once, few, many or a class for expanded clones.

>TRBJ2-2|once|.|TRBV19
TGTGCCAGTAGTATAAGGGTGGGCACGAACACCGGGGAGCTGTTTTTT
CASSIRVGTNTGELFF
>TRBJ1-1|.|.|TRBV7-3
TGTGCCAGCAGCTTCGACCGGCACACTGAAGCTTTCTTT
CASSFDRHTEAFF
>TRBJ2-3|.|.|TRBV29-1
TGCAGTCTAAAGGGGCCCGGGGGAAGCACAGATACGCAGTATTTT
CSLKGPGGSTDTQYF
>TRBJ2-1|once|TRBD2|TRBV7-3
TGTGCCAGCAGCCAGACTAGCGGGGGGGCAAACAATGAGCAGTTCTTC
CASSQTSGGANNEQFF
>TRBJ1-1|.|TRBD1|TRBV19
TGTGCCAGTACCAAAGGGGACAGAAACACTGAAGCTTTCTTT
CASTKGDRNTEAFF
>TRBJ1-1|.|TRBD1|TRBV4-2
TGTGCCAGCAGTCAAGAAATGGACAGGAGGGGCTCTGAAGCTTTCTTT
CASSQEMDRRGSEAFF
>TRBJ1-2|.|.|TRBV30
TGTGCCTGGAGTGTAACAGGGAGGTATGGCTACACCTTC
CAWSVTGRYGYTF
>TRBJ1-3|few|TRBD1|TRBV6-5
TGTGCCAGCAGCCGGGGACAGGGGTATGGAAACACCATATATTTT
CASSRGQGYGNTIYF
>TRBJ1-5|.|.|TRBV28
TGTGCCAGCAGTCCAGCGACGGTTAGCAATCAGCCCCAGCATTTT
CASSPATVSNQPQHF
>TRBJ2-1|.|TRBD1|TRBV18
TGTGCCAGCTCACCACCGTTAGGACAGGGGTGGCATGAGCAGTTCTTC
CASSPPLGQGWHEQFF
>TRBJ2-7|.|.|TRBV5-4
TGTGCCAGCAGTTCGTTTGATGACAGTCCAGCCCAACAGTACTTC
CASSSFDDSPAQQYF
>TRBJ1-5|.|.|TRBV6-5
TGTGCCAGCAGTTACTCGAAATTGGAACAGCCCCAGCATTTT
CASSYSKLEQPQHF
>TRBJ1-5|.|.|TRBV2
TGTGCCAGCAGTTGGACGGTTTATAGCAATCAGCCCCAGCATTTT
CASSWTVYSNQPQHF
>TRBJ2-5|.|.|TRBV19
TGTGCCAGTAGTATAGGGGCAGGTCTGAGGGAGACCCAGTACTTC
CASSIGAGLRETQYF
>TRBJ2-2|.|.|TRBV4-1
TGCGCCAGCAGCCAAGAGCCCCCAGGGGCATACACCGGGGAGCTGTTTTTT
CASSQEPPGAYTGELFF
>TRBJ1-1|.|.|TRBV21-1
TGTGCCAGCAACGCAAGGAAAGACAGGCTTATTGAAGCTTTCTTT
CASNARKDRLIEAFF
>TRBJ1-1|.|TRBD1|TRBV25-1
TGTGCCAGCACTCCAGGGGACAGGGAAGCTTTCTTT
CASTPGDREAFF
>TRBJ2-3|few|TRBD2|TRBV7-2
TGTGCCAGCAGCCAACAAAGCGGGGGGGTGACGGATACGCAGTATTTT
CASSQQSGGVTDTQYF
>TRBJ2-1|.|.|TRBV18
TGTGCCAGCTCACCATTAAGAGAGTACAATGAGCAGTTCTTC
CASSPLREYNEQFF
>TRBJ2-1|.|TRBD1|TRBV14
TGTGCCAGCAGCCACAGACAGGGGGCCTACAATGAGCAGTTCTTC
CASSHRQGAYNEQFF
>TRBJ1-1|.|.|TRBV25-1
TGTGCCAGCAGGAGCTTGGGAAAAGAAGCTTTCTTT
CASRSLGKEAFF
>TRBJ1-2|.|.|TRBV12-2
TGTGCAAGTCGCCTACGAGGGGGGAGAGGCTACACCTTC
CASRLRGGRGYTF
>TRBJ2-3|.|.|TRBV24-1
TGTGCCACCAGCGTTCATAGCACAGATACGCAGTATTTT
CATSVHSTDTQYF
>TRBJ2-1|.|.|TRBV19
TGTGCCAGTAGTATTCTGGAGCGCCGGTCGGAGCAGTTCTTC
CASSILERRSEQFF
>TRBJ2-2|.|.|TRBV24-1
TGTGCCACCAGTGATTCTGACAAGAACACCGGGGAGCTGTTTTTT
CATSDSDKNTGELFF
>TRBJ1-3|.|.|TRBV9
TGTGCCAGCAGCGTAGCTCCCCCCGGCTCTGGAAACACCATATATTTT
CASSVAPPGSGNTIYF